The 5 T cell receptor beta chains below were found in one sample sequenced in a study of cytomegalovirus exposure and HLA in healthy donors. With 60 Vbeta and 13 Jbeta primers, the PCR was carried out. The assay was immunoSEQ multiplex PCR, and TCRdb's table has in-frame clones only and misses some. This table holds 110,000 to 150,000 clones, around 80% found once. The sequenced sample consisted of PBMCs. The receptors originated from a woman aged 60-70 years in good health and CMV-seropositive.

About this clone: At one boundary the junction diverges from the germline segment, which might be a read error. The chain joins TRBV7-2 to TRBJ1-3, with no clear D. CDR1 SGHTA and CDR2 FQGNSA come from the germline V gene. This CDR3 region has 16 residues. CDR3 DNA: TGTGCCAGCAGATTAGGCAGTCGGGGCTCTGGAAACACCATATATTTT. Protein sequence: CASRLGSRGSGNTIYF.

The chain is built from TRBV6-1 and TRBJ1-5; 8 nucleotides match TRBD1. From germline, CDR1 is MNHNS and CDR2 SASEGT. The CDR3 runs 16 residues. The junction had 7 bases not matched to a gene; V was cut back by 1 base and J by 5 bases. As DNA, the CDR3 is TGTGCCAGCAGTGAAGAAGTGGCAGGGGGCTATCAGCCCCAGCATTTT. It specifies CASSEEVAGGYQPQHF.

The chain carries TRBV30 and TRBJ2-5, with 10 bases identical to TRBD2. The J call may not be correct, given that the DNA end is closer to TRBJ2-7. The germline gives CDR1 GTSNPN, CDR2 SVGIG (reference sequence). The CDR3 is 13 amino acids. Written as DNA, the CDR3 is TGTGCCTGGAGTCCGGGACTAGCGTACGAGCAGTACTTC. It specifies CAWSPGLAYEQYF.

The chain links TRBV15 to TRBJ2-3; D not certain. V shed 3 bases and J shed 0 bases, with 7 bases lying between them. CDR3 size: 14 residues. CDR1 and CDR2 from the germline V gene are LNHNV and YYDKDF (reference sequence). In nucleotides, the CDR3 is TGTGCCACCAGCAGGGAGTATAGCACAGATACGCAGTATTTT. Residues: CATSREYSTDTQYF.

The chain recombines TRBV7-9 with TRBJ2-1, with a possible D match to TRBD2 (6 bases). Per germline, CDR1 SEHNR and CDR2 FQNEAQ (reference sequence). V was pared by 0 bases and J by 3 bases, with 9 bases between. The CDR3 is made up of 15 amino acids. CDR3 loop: CASSLAGGNYNEQFF. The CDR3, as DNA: TGTGCCAGCAGCTTAGCGGGAGGTAACTACAATGAGCAGTTCTTC.